The T cell receptor beta chain under discussion was sequenced for a study of somatic mutations in cytotoxic T cells in rheumatoid arthritis. With 3 bases removed from V and 6 bases from J, the gap between germline ends came to 20 bases. CDR1 is KGHSH, CDR2 LQKENI, per germline. CDR3 size: 16 residues. Libraries were prepared by immunoSEQ multiplex PCR; TCRdb keeps only in-frame clonotypes and omits some of them. This sample has some 14,000 clones, with around 77% found just once. V usage is TRBV18 and J usage is TRBJ1-1; tentatively, D is TRBD1 (6 bases). The receptor was derived from an adult with rheumatoid arthritis. The sequenced sample was CD8+ T cells sorted from blood. The DNA for the CDR3 is TGTGCCAGCTCACCTTCGGGGGCGGTTGGCGGGGCTGAAGCTTTCTTT. Translating it yields CASSPSGAVGGAEAFF.